This T cell receptor (beta chain) was profiled in a study of CD8 T cells in Susac syndrome. RNA totalling about 0.45 to 1 ug underwent reverse transcription with random hexamers. It was immunoSEQ multiplex PCR that amplified TCR beta CDR3 across 54 Vbeta and 13 Jbeta. TCRdb re-called the immunoSEQ multiplex PCR reads through MiXCR, storing one row per CDR3 protein. Of about 210,000 distinct CDR3 sequences in the sample, roughly 96% were seen once. Sequencing of TCR beta was performed on blood CD8+ and CD4+ T cells. Bulk CD8+ and CD4+ cells came from magnetic negative isolation; CD8+ TEMRA by FACS. Germline V gene data show CDR1 as SGHNT and CDR2 as YYREEE (reference sequence). V lost 2 bases and J lost 9, with 6 bases in between. CDR3 size: 12 residues.

This sequence originates from a human donor with multiple sclerosis. Sequencing was carried out using CD4+ T cells from PBMCs. The rearrangement uses TRBV5-4 and TRBJ1-6; D not certain. CDR3: CASSLPASPLHF. The DNA for the CDR3 is TGTGCCAGCAGCTTACCCGCTTCACCCCTCCACTTT.